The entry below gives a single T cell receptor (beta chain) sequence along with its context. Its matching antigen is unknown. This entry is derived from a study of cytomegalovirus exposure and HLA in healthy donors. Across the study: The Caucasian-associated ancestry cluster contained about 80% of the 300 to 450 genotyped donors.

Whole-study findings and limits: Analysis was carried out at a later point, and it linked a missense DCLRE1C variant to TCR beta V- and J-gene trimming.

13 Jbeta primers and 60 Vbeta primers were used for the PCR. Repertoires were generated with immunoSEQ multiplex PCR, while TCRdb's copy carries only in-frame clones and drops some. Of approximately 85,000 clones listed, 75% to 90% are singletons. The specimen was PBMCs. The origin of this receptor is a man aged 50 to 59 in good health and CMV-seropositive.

CDR3 amino acids: CASSPPQGATEAFF. DNA for the CDR3: TGTGCCAGTTCGCCCCCACAGGGGGCGACTGAAGCTTTCTTT. The chain has TRBV19 and TRBJ1-1, with 9 bases identical to TRBD1. This CDR3 is built from 14 residues. In germline, CDR1 is LNHDA, CDR2 SQIVND (reference sequence). With 8 bases clipped from V and 5 bases from J, the junction kept 9 bases outside the gene matches.